This entry describes one TCR beta chain. Its antigen remains unidentified. The data were taken from a study of T cell responses to AZD1222 COVID-19 vaccine. Whole-study findings and limits: Reports say nearly half of spike-specific TCRs go after unmutated variant regions. Spike-spanning, vaccine-associated CD4 TCRs were dominant at 160-218 and 743-854. Only after the peak T cell response were repertoires sampled.

Method: immunoSEQ multiplex PCR; TCRdb's copy keeps in-frame clones and lacks some. The repertoire has over 100,000 clones, roughly 86% of them found once; the top ten carry more than 10%. Germline V gives CDR1 SGHKS, CDR2 YYEKEE (reference sequence). V lost 0 bases, J lost 9 bases, and 3 bases stayed unmatched. This CDR3 contains 13 residues. This chain connects TRBV5-5 to TRBJ2-1; 7 nucleotides agree with TRBD2. This specimen was peripheral blood, taken on day 0 of MenACWY control vaccination. The TCR originated in an adult in good health. The DNA for the CDR3 is TGTGCCAGCAGCTTGGAGTGGGGGGGTGAGCAGTTCTTC. It encodes CASSLEWGGEQFF.